This T cell receptor (beta chain) was found in a study of blood T cells in healthy people across ages. Sample-barcoded 5' priming and a J-beta primer mix drove a second PCR of roughly 7 to 11 cycles. TCRdb re-analysed the 5' RACE reads in MiXCR, keeping a single row per CDR3 protein. The repertoire has 450,000 to 650,000 distinct CDR3 sequences, nearly 25% of them found once; the top ten carry approximately 10%. In germline, CDR1 is KGHSH, CDR2 LQKENI. Trimming removed 6 bases at V and 2 bases at J, with 11 bases between. The CDR3 is made up of 13 amino acids. These data also formed part of another study, on T cells of mothers and their children.

Sequenced sample: blood. The chain joins TRBV18 to TRBJ2-7, with a possible D match to TRBD1 (6 bases). The sequence was obtained from a boy aged 5-17 years in good health. CDR3 sequence: CASSLRDTYEQYF. Here the CDR3 DNA reads TGTGCCAGCTCGCTCCGGGACACCTACGAGCAGTACTTC. The full variable domain, in which reference TRBV18 and TRBJ2-7 provide the parts outside the CDR3, is NAGVMQNPRHLVRRRGQEARLRCSPMKGHSHVYWYRQLPEEGLKFMVYLQKENIIDESGMPKERFSAEFPKEGPSILRIQQVVRGDSAAYFCASSLRDTYEQYFGPGTRLTVT.